Shown below are 27 T cell receptor beta chains from a single sample sequenced in a study of OX40 agonist ivuxolimab in advanced cancers. The data were produced by immunoSEQ multiplex PCR, yet TCRdb's version contains in-frame clones alone and is incomplete. The sample carries 65,000 to 80,000 clones, over 85% recorded once. This specimen was CD4+ or CD8+ T cells sorted from blood, taken in a trial of the OX40 agonist ivuxolimab. All receptors come from an adult with an advanced solid tumor such as melanoma, head and neck, liver or kidney cancer.

This sequence joins TRBV11-2 and TRBJ1-2; D gene uncertain. CDR3 length: 15 amino acids. Germline assignment: CDR1 SGHAT and CDR2 FQNNGV. V lost 1 base, J lost 1 base, and 10 bases lay in between. CDR3 nucleotide sequence: TGTGCCAGCAGCTTAGGACCACAGCTTAACTATGGCTACACCTTC. This sequence encodes CASSLGPQLNYGYTF.

The V call is TRBV27, the J call TRBJ2-1; the match to TRBD1 covers 12 bases. Per germline, CDR1 MNHEY and CDR2 SMNVEV (reference sequence). J gave up 9 bases and V 5 bases, and 11 bases lay outside the gene matches. The CDR3 is 16 amino acids. In nucleotides, the CDR3 is TGTGCCAGCAGTATACTGGGACAGGGGGCATGGGGTGAGCAGTTCTTC. The encoded protein is CASSILGQGAWGEQFF.

The chain recombines TRBV5-5 with TRBJ2-7; possibly TRBD1 for D (6 bases). Germline assignment: CDR1 SGHKS and CDR2 YYEKEE (reference sequence). The CDR3 is 15 amino acids. V lost 0 bases to trimming and J lost 0 bases, with 10 bases between them. The CDR3 region has the DNA TGTGCCAGCAGCTTGGAGGGGACACCCTCCTACGAGCAGTACTTC. It encodes CASSLEGTPSYEQYF.

This clone has only a few counts. The chain couples TRBV5-1 to TRBJ2-1, with D maybe TRBD2 (5 bases). The V and J ends lost 2 bases and 9 bases respectively, with 6 bases between them. This CDR3 comprises 11 residues. Germline CDR1 reads SGHRS; CDR2 reads YFSETQ. The DNA for the CDR3 is TGCGCCAGCAGCTTTGGAGGTGAGCAGTTCTTC. Encoded protein: CASSFGGEQFF.

V usage is TRBV21-1 and J usage is TRBJ2-5. TRBV21-1 is designated a pseudogene. The CDR3 totals 14 residues. DNA of the CDR3: TGTGCCAGCAGCGCCAAGATCCCCCAAGAGACCCAGTACTTC. It encodes CASSAKIPQETQYF.

V and J are TRBV6-6 and TRBJ2-4; D tentatively fits TRBD1 or TRBD2 (6 bases each). Deletions cut 5 bases from V and 1 base from J, with 12 bases between. The germline gives CDR1 MNHNY, CDR2 SVGAGI (reference sequence). The CDR3 has 15 amino acids. The DNA of the CDR3 is TGTGCCAGCAGTAAAGGGGGGCCGGCCAAAAACATTCAGTACTTC. Translating gives CASSKGGPAKNIQYF.

V and J are TRBV7-9 and TRBJ1-4, with D possibly being TRBD1 (6 bases). Looked up from germline, CDR1 is SEHNR and CDR2 is FQNEAQ (reference sequence). Trimming removed 5 bases from V and 7 bases from J, with 8 bases in between. The CDR3 loop spans 12 amino acids. CDR3 sequence reads: CASSEGGEKLFF. CDR3 DNA sequence: TGTGCCAGCAGCGAGGGGGGTGAAAAACTGTTTTTT.

The V call is TRBV14, the J call TRBJ2-2; TRBD2 might be the D (6 bases). Germline V gene data show CDR1 as SGHDN and CDR2 as FVKESK. The V end lost 0 bases, the J end lost 0 bases, and 11 bases lay between the germline ends. This CDR3 region has 17 residues. The CDR3 coding sequence is TGTGCCAGCAGCCAAGATGTGGGAGGACCGAACACCGGGGAGCTGTTTTTT. It yields the protein CASSQDVGGPNTGELFF. Combining the CDR3 with reference TRBV14 and TRBJ2-2 gives the whole variable domain EAGVTQFPSHSVIEKGQTVTLRCDPISGHDNLYWYRRVMGKEIKFLLHFVKESKQDESGMPNNRFLAERTGGTYSTLKVQPAELEDSGVYFCASSQDVGGPNTGELFFGEGSRLTVL.

This chain joins TRBV13 and TRBJ1-1; no firm D call. V lost 1 base, J lost 0 bases, and 6 bases lay in between. The CDR3 runs to 14 residues. The germline V gene has CDR1 PRHDT and CDR2 FYEKMQ (reference sequence). CDR3 DNA: TGTGCCAGCAGCTTAGTTACCTTGAACACTGAAGCTTTCTTT. Residues: CASSLVTLNTEAFF.

The V call is TRBV11-2, the J call TRBJ2-1; 7 bases line up with TRBD2. V gave up 5 bases and J gave up 9 bases; unmatched junction bases: 13. The germline gives CDR1 SGHAT, CDR2 FQNNGV. The CDR3 has 15 amino acids. CDR3 nucleotide sequence: TGTGCCAGCAGCCCATATTGGGGGGGGGACGCTGAGCAGTTCTTC. Translated, it gives CASSPYWGGDAEQFF.

The chain combines TRBV10-2 with TRBJ2-7; 11 nucleotides agree with TRBD2. In germline, CDR1 is WSHSY, CDR2 SAAADI. The CDR3 spans 15 residues. J gave up 5 bases and V 6 bases, and 9 bases lay outside the gene matches. DNA for the CDR3: TGCGCCAGCAGCCTAACTAGCGGGAGTAGTCACGAGCAGTACTTC. Its protein is CASSLTSGSSHEQYF.

J is TRBJ2-7 and V is TRBV10-1; a weak D match, TRBD1 (6 bases). Germline V CDR1 and CDR2: WNHNN, SYGVQD (reference sequence). CDR3 size: 13 residues. V lost 3 bases and J lost 3, with 9 bases in between. In nucleotides, the CDR3 is TGCGCCAGCAGTGAAGGCAGGGGCTACGAGCAGTACTTC. It codes for CASSEGRGYEQYF.

The chain's CDR3 is CASSLGGQPQHF. The CDR3 nucleotides read TGTGCCAGCAGCTTAGGTGGCCAGCCCCAGCATTTT. The chain couples TRBV13 to TRBJ1-5; no clear D gene. This CDR3 has 12 amino acids. Trimming cost V 0 bases and J 7 bases, with 4 bases left between them. In germline, CDR1 is PRHDT, CDR2 FYEKMQ (reference sequence).

The V gene is TRBV5-1, the J gene TRBJ1-2; maybe TRBD1 (5 bases). CDR3 length: 12 amino acids. Trimming took 4 bases from V and 4 from J, leaving 8 bases between them. Looked up from germline, CDR1 is SGHRS and CDR2 is YFSETQ. The CDR3 nucleotides are TGCGCCAGCAGCCTCAGGGTCTATGGCTACACCTTC. Translating it yields CASSLRVYGYTF.

Comments on this clone: The junction shows a germline mismatch at one end, possibly a read error. The chain couples TRBV7-7 to TRBJ1-2; maybe TRBD1 (5 bases). This CDR3 spans 14 amino acids. From germline, CDR1 is SSHAT and CDR2 FNYEAQ (reference sequence). The CDR3 loop reads CASSLAGIGYGYTF. The CDR3 coding sequence is TGTGCTAGCAGCTTAGCAGGGATCGGCTATGGCTACACCTTC. Drawing the rest from reference TRBV7-7 and TRBJ1-2, the complete variable domain is GAGVSQSPRYKVTKRGQDVTLRCDPISSHATLYWYQQALGQGPEFLTYFNYEAQPDKSGLPSDRFSAERPEGSISTLTIQRTEQRDSAMYRCASSLAGIGYGYTFGSGTRLTVV.

The V and J genes are TRBV2 and TRBJ2-1, with 10 nucleotides matching TRBD2. The CDR3 has 16 residues. CDR1 and CDR2 from the germline V gene are SNHLY and FYNNEI. V lost 7 bases and J lost 4; bases outside the gene matches: 10. As DNA, the CDR3 is TGTGCCAGCAAGACGACTAGCGGGTCCCCTTACAATGAGCAGTTCTTC. Its protein is CASKTTSGSPYNEQFF.

The chain has TRBV7-9 and TRBJ1-2; 9 bases are a match to TRBD1. The CDR3 runs 16 residues. Germline lookup yields CDR1 SEHNR and CDR2 FQNEAQ (reference sequence). The ends lost 4 bases at V and 6 bases at J; junction bases unmatched: 12. The CDR3 nucleotides read TGTGCCAGCAGCTCGGCAAACAGGGGGCGGGTTGATGGCTACACCTTC. As protein: CASSSANRGRVDGYTF.

The J gene is TRBJ1-1, the V gene TRBV29-1, with 7 bases identical to TRBD1. The CDR3 contains 12 residues. The V gene's germline CDR1 is SQVTM and CDR2 ANQGSEA. V lost 6 bases, J lost 4 bases, and 5 bases stayed unmatched. The CDR3 DNA follows: TGCAGCGTGCAGGCAGGGGGCACTGAAGCTTTCTTT. Translated, it gives CSVQAGGTEAFF.

The V call is TRBV5-1, the J call TRBJ2-7; perhaps TRBD1 as D (6 bases). The V and J ends lost 2 bases and 3 bases respectively, with 12 bases between them. The CDR3 totals 14 residues. Per germline, CDR1 SGHRS and CDR2 YFSETQ. Here the CDR3 DNA reads TGCGCCAGCAGCTTTCAACTAGGGGGCTACGAGCAGTACTTC. Protein product: CASSFQLGGYEQYF.

The chain has TRBV4-2 and TRBJ2-7, with 8 bases identical to TRBD2. Germline V gene sequence: CDR1 LGHNA, CDR2 YNFKEQ. Trimming took 0 bases from V and 0 from J; bases not matched to a gene: 4. The CDR3 spans 16 residues. The CDR3 spells CASSQELAAASYEQYF. The CDR3 bases are TGTGCCAGCAGCCAAGAACTAGCGGCTGCCTCCTACGAGCAGTACTTC.

The chain employs TRBV5-1 and TRBJ2-7; 7 bases map to TRBD1. The V gene end was trimmed by 2 bases and the J gene end by 3 bases; junction bases not matched to a gene: 2. The CDR3 is 13 amino acids. CDR1 is SGHRS, CDR2 YFSETQ, per germline. DNA for the CDR3: TGCGCCAGCAGCTTTGGACAGGACTACGAGCAGTACTTC. Protein product: CASSFGQDYEQYF.

Notes on this clone: Germline is not matched at one junction end, which may reflect a read error. The chain carries TRBV4-1 and TRBJ1-2; possibly TRBD1 for D (5 bases). The CDR3 loop spans 12 amino acids. Germline V CDR1 and CDR2: MGHRA, YSYEKL. The CDR3 is CASSQEGETILF. The CDR3 nucleotides read TGCGCCAGCAGCCAAGAAGGGGAGACAATTCTCTTC.

This chain links TRBV11-2 with TRBJ2-7; D is perhaps TRBD1 (6 bases). Germline V gene lookup returns CDR1 SGHAT and CDR2 FQNNGV. The CDR3 spans 17 residues. V dropped 3 bases and J dropped 2 bases, with 20 bases sitting between them. The CDR3 DNA sequence: TGTGCCAGCAGCTTTAATATTCTCGGGACATCGACCTACGAGCAGTACTTC. Its translation: CASSFNILGTSTYEQYF.

The chain uses TRBV2 and TRBJ2-7; D tentatively fits TRBD1 or TRBD2 (5 bases each). This CDR3 region has 11 residues. Trimming took off 6 bases at V and 3 bases at J, with 6 bases between the two ends. Germline CDR1 and CDR2: SNHLY and FYNNEI. The CDR3 DNA sequence: TGTGCCAGCAGGGGGGACTACGAGCAGTACTTC. Translating it yields CASRGDYEQYF. The variable domain in full, completed from reference TRBV2 and TRBJ2-7, reads EPEVTQTPSHQVTQMGQEVILRCVPISNHLYFYWYRQILGQKVEFLVSFYNNEISEKSEIFDDQFSVERPDGSNFTLKIRSTKLEDSAMYFCASRGDYEQYFGPGTRLTVT.

The chain has TRBV7-9 and TRBJ2-1; tentatively, D is TRBD1 or TRBD2 (5 bases each). The CDR3 extends over 15 amino acids. V lost 4 bases and J lost 4, with 14 bases in between. Germline CDR1 reads SEHNR; CDR2 reads FQNEAQ (reference sequence). The CDR3 coding sequence is TGTGCCAGCAGCTCGGAACGGGACGGATACAATGAGCAGTTCTTC. Its protein product is CASSSERDGYNEQFF.

This chain uses TRBV6-1 with TRBJ2-2; D is undetermined. CDR3 length equals 15 residues. Germline values: CDR1 MNHNS, CDR2 SASEGT. Trimming removed 0 bases at V and 3 bases at J, with 8 bases between. CDR3 sequence reads: CASSEADMDTGELFF. In nucleotides, the CDR3 is TGTGCCAGCAGTGAAGCAGATATGGACACCGGGGAGCTGTTTTTT.

This clone was found once. V usage is TRBV4-2 and J usage is TRBJ2-7; the D is unclear. V lost 0 bases to trimming and J lost 5 bases, with 8 bases between them. The length of the CDR3 is 13 residues. In germline, CDR1 is LGHNA, CDR2 YNFKEQ. The CDR3: CASSQDGRDEQYF. Here the CDR3 DNA reads TGTGCCAGCAGCCAAGATGGAAGGGACGAGCAGTACTTC.